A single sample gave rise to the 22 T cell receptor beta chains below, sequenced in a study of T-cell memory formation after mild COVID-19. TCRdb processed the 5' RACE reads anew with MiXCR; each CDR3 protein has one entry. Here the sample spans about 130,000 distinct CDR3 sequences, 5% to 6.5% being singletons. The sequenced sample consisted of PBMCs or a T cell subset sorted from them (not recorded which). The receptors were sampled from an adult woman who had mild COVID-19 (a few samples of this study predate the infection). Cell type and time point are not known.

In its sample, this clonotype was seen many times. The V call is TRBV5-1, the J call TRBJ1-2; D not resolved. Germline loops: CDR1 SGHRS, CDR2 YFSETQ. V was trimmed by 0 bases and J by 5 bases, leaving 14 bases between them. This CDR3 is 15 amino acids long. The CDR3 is CASSLATGGVYGYTF. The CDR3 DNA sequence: TGCGCCAGCAGCTTGGCCACCGGCGGCGTATATGGCTACACCTTC.

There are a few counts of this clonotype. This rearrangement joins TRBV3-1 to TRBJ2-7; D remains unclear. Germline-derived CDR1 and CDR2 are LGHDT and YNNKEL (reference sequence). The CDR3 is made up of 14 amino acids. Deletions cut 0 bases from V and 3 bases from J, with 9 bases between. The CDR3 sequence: CASSQDRHSYEQYF. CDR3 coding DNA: TGTGCCAGCAGCCAAGATCGCCACAGCTACGAGCAGTACTTC.

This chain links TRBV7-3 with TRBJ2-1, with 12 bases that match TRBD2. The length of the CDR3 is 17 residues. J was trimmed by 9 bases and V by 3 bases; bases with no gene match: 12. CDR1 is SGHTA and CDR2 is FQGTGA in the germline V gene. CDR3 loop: CASSFETSGSGSGEQFF. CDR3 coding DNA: TGTGCCAGCAGCTTTGAGACTAGCGGGAGCGGTAGCGGTGAGCAGTTCTTC. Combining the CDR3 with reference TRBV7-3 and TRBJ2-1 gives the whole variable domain GAGVSQTPSNKVTEKGKYVELRCDPISGHTALYWYRQSLGQGPEFLIYFQGTGAADDSGLPNDRFFAVRPEGSVSTLKIQRTERGDSAVYLCASSFETSGSGSGEQFFGPGTRLTVL.

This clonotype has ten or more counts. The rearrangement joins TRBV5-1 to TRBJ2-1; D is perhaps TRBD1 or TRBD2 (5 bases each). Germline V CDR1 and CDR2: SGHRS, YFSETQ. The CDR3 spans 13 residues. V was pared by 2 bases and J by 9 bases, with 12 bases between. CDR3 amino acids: CASSFTGTSEQFF. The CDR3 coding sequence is TGCGCCAGCAGCTTTACCGGGACCTCTGAGCAGTTCTTC.

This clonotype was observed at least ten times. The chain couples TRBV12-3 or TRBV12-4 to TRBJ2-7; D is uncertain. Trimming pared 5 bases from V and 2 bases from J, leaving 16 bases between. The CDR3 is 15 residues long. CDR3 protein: CASSTYLGSAYEQYF. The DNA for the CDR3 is TGTGCCAGCAGTACTTACTTGGGGTCTGCCTACGAGCAGTACTTC.

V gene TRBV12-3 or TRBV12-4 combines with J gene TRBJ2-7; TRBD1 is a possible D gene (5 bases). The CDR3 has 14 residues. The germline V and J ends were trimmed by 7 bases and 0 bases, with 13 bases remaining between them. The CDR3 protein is CASTRWGTSYEQYF. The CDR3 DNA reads TGTGCCAGCACTAGGTGGGGCACCTCCTACGAGCAGTACTTC.

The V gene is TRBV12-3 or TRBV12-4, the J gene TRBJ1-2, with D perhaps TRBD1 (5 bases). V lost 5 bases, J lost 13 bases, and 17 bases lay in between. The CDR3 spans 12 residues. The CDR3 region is CASSPNRRSSTF. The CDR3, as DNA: TGTGCCAGCAGTCCGAACAGGAGATCAAGCACCTTC.

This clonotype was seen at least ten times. The CDR3 reads CASSFHGTTVLYEQYF. The CDR3 DNA reads as TGCGCCAGCAGCTTCCATGGGACTACCGTACTCTACGAGCAGTACTTC. The gene calls are TRBV5-1 and TRBJ2-7; 7 nucleotides agree with TRBD2. This CDR3 is 16 amino acids long. CDR1 is SGHRS and CDR2 is YFSETQ in the germline V gene. V dropped 2 bases and J dropped 3; count of bases not matched to a gene: 11.

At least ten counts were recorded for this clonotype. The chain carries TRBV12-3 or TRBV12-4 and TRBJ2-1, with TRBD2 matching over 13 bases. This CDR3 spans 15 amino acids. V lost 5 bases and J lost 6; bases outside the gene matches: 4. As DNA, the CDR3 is TGTGCCAGCAGTCCCGGACTAGCGGGAGTCAATGAGCAGTTCTTC. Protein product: CASSPGLAGVNEQFF.

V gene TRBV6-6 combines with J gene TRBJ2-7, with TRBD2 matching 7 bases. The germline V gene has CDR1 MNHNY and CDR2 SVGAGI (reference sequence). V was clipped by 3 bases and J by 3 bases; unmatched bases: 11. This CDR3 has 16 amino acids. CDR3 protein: CASSYWVVGGNYEQYF. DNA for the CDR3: TGTGCCAGCAGTTATTGGGTAGTCGGGGGGAACTACGAGCAGTACTTC.

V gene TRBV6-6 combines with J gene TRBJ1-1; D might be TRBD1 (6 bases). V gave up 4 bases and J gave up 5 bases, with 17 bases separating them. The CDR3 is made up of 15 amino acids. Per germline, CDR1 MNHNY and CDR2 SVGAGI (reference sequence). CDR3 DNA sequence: TGTGCCAGCAGTTTCCCGGGACAAATTAATACTGAAGCTTTCTTT. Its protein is CASSFPGQINTEAFF.

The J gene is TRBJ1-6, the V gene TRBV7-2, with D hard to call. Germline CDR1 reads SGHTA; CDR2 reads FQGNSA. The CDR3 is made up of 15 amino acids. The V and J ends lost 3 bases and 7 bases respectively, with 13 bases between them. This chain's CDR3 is CASSFGRGSNSPLHF. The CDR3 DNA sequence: TGTGCCAGCAGCTTCGGGCGGGGTTCCAATTCACCCCTCCACTTT.

Here the CDR3 DNA reads TGTGCCAGTAGTAAATCCGTGAGGGACGCTGAAGCTTTCTTT. Protein product: CASSKSVRDAEAFF. The rearrangement joins TRBV19 to TRBJ1-1, with D tentatively TRBD1 (5 bases). V lost 4 bases to trimming and J lost 6 bases, with 15 bases between them. The CDR3 runs to 14 residues. Germline values: CDR1 LNHDA, CDR2 SQIVND (reference sequence).

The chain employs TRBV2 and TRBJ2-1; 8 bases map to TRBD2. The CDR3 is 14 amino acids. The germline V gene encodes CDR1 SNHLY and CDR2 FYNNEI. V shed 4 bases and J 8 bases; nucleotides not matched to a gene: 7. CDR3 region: CASSGEAGADEQFF. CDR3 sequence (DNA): TGTGCCAGCAGTGGGGAAGCGGGAGCCGATGAGCAGTTCTTC.

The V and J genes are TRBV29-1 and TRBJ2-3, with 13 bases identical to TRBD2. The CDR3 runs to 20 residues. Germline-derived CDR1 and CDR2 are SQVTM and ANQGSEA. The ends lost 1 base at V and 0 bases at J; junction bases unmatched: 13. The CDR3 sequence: CSVEGRTSGRIWGSTDTQYF. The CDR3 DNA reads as TGCAGCGTTGAAGGGAGGACTAGCGGGAGAATATGGGGTAGCACAGATACGCAGTATTTT.

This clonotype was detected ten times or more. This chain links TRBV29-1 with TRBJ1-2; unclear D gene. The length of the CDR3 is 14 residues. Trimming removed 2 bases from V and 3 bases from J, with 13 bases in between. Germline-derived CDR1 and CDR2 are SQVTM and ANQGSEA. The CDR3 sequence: CSVEWPTSHYGYTF. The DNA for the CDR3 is TGCAGCGTTGAATGGCCTACCTCTCACTATGGCTACACCTTC.

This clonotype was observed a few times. The CDR3 here is CASSLKAGGGKETQYF. Here the CDR3 DNA reads TGCGCCAGCAGCTTGAAGGCGGGAGGCGGTAAAGAGACCCAGTACTTC. The V call is TRBV5-1, the J call TRBJ2-5, with TRBD2 matching over 8 bases. Losses at the gene ends were 1 base for V and 3 bases for J; bases not matched to a gene: 8. This CDR3 is 16 amino acids long. The germline gives CDR1 SGHRS, CDR2 YFSETQ.

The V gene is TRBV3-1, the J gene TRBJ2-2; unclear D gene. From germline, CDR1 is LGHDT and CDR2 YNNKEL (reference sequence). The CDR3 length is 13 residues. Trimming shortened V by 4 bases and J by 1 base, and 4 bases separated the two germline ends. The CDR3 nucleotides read TGTGCCAGCAGCCCCCGGAACACCGGGGAGCTGTTTTTT. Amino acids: CASSPRNTGELFF.

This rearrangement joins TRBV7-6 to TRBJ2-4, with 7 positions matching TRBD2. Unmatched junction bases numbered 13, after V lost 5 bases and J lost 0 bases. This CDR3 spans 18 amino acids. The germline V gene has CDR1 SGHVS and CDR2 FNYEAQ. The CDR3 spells CASSLTSASGLAKNIQYF. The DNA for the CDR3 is TGTGCCAGCAGCCTCACGAGTGCTAGCGGCCTAGCCAAAAACATTCAGTACTTC.

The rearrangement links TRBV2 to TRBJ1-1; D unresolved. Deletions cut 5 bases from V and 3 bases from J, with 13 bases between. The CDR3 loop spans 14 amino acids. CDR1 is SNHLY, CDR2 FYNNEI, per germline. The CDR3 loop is CASSPEYFHTEAFF. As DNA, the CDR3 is TGTGCCAGCAGTCCCGAATACTTTCACACTGAAGCTTTCTTT.

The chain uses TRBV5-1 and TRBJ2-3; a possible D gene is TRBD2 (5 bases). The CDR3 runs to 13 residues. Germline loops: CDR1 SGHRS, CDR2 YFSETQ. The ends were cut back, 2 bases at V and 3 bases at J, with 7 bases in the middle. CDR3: CASSFTRTDTQYF. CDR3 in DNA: TGCGCCAGCAGCTTTACTAGGACAGATACGCAGTATTTT. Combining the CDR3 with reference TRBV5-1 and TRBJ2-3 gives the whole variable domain KAGVTQTPRYLIKTRGQQVTLSCSPISGHRSVSWYQQTPGQGLQFLFEYFSETQRNKGNFPGRFSGRQFSNSRSEMNVSTLELGDSALYLCASSFTRTDTQYFGPGTRLTVL.

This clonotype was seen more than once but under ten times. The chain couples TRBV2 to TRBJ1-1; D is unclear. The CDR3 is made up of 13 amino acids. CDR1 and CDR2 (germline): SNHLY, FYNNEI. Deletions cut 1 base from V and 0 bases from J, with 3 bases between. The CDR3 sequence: CASSEGLNTEAFF. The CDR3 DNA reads TGTGCCAGCAGTGAAGGACTGAACACTGAAGCTTTCTTT.